Listed below are T cell receptor beta chains from one sample, sequenced in a study of blood T cells in healthy people across ages. A single record per CDR3 protein comes from TCRdb applying MiXCR to the 5' RACE reads. Found here are roughly 700,000 distinct CDR3 sequences, approximately 31% of them singletons; the top ten hold about 16%. Material for sequencing was blood. Receptors originate from a woman older than 75 in good health. Each CDR3 is given with its conserved first and last residue. Fields, in order: J gene, clone size, D gene, V gene, CDR3 length, CDR3 protein, CDR3 DNA. D genes are given only for firm matches. Only part of the rows carry a size: once, few, many, or a class if the clone is expanded.

TRBJ2-1,many,NA,TRBV7-3,14,CASSLNAAQNEQFF,TGTGCCAGCAGCTTAAATGCCGCACAGAATGAGCAGTTCTTC
TRBJ2-1,few,NA,TRBV5-1,15,CASSFSGKSENEQFF,TGCGCCAGCAGCTTTTCCGGGAAATCGGAGAATGAGCAGTTCTTC
TRBJ1-2,many,TRBD1,TRBV5-1,16,CASGLTSGTVNYGYTF,TGCGCCAGTGGTCTCACCTCCGGGACAGTAAACTATGGCTACACCTTC
TRBJ2-1,many,NA,TRBV3-1,15,CASSQARALYNEQFF,TGTGCCAGCAGCCAAGCCAGGGCCTTATACAATGAGCAGTTCTTC
TRBJ1-6,NA,TRBD1,TRBV5-6,15,CASSKTTGAGSPLHF,TGTGCCAGCAGCAAAACCACAGGGGCCGGTTCACCCCTCCACTTT
TRBJ1-2,NA,NA,TRBV5-1,16,CASSLDGRSANYGYTF,TGCGCCAGCAGCTTGGATGGAAGGTCAGCTAACTATGGCTACACCTTC
TRBJ2-5,NA,NA,TRBV6-6,15,CASSHLTRNQETRYF,TGTGCCAGCAGTCACCTGACTCGAAACCAAGAGACCCGGTACTTC
TRBJ1-2,NA,NA,TRBV30,13,CAWSVRVNYGYTF,TGTGCCTGGAGTGTAAGGGTAAACTATGGCTACACCTTC
TRBJ2-6,many,NA,TRBV2,15,CASSERGIGANVLTF,TGTGCCAGCAGTGAGAGAGGGATCGGGGCCAACGTCCTGACTTTC
TRBJ2-1,many,NA,TRBV3-1,16,CASRAREGGPYNEQFF,TGTGCCAGCAGAGCACGAGAAGGCGGGCCTTACAATGAGCAGTTCTTC
TRBJ1-3,NA,NA,TRBV4-2,15,CASSRDKSSGNTIYF,TGTGCCAGCAGCCGGGACAAGAGCTCTGGAAACACCATATATTTT
TRBJ2-5,many,NA,TRBV7-2,16,CASSSPPPGYKQTQYF,TGTGCCAGCAGCTCGCCGCCCCCCGGGTACAAGCAGACCCAGTACTTC
TRBJ2-7,many,NA,TRBV7-9,14,CASSLGQNHYEQYF,TGTGCCAGCAGCTTAGGACAGAACCACTACGAGCAGTACTTC
TRBJ1-2,many,TRBD1,TRBV20-1,13,CSAAGTGNYGYTF,TGCAGTGCTGCAGGGACAGGGAACTATGGCTACACCTTC
TRBJ1-5,many,NA,TRBV19,16,CASSVIGTRGNQPQHF,TGTGCCAGTAGCGTTATCGGGACCCGCGGCAATCAGCCCCAGCATTTT
TRBJ2-7,NA,NA,TRBV7-2,13,CASSLKGRAEQYF,TGTGCCAGCAGCTTAAAGGGACGGGCCGAGCAGTACTTC
TRBJ1-5,NA,NA,TRBV4-1,16,CASGSLSGHSNQPQHF,TGCGCCAGCGGCAGCCTATCGGGACATAGCAATCAGCCCCAGCATTTT
TRBJ1-2,many,TRBD1,TRBV20-1,14,CSASGDRGPYGYTF,TGCAGTGCTAGCGGGGACAGGGGGCCCTATGGCTACACCTTC
TRBJ2-1,many,TRBD1,TRBV20-1,13,CSAGDRVDNEQFF,TGCAGTGCCGGGGACAGGGTTGACAATGAGCAGTTCTTC
TRBJ2-5,many,TRBD2,TRBV2,15,CASSPPRGGGETQYF,TGTGCCAGCAGTCCCCCCCGGGGGGGCGGAGAGACCCAGTACTTC